This T cell receptor beta chain was identified during a study of shared clonotypes between healthy human individuals. This table comes from immunoSEQ multiplex PCR, and its TCRdb copy is limited to in-frame clones, with some not included. The sample yields millions of clones, about 92% seen once. The CDR3 covers 11 residues. V dropped 2 bases and J dropped 5 bases, with 7 bases sitting between them. Germline CDR1 DFQATT, CDR2 SNEGSKA (reference sequence). The sequenced sample was naive CD4+ T cells sorted from blood. Subset defined: CD45RA+ positively selected. This clonotype was obtained from a man between 18 and 29 years old in good health. V and J are TRBV20-1 and TRBJ2-7; D ambiguous. The CDR3 bases are TGCAGTGCTAGACTACTCGACGAGCAGTACTTC. The encoded protein is CSARLLDEQYF.